This paragraph reports one T cell receptor (beta chain). This CDR3 contains 17 residues. Germline V gene data show CDR1 as SGHDT and CDR2 as YYEEEE. V lost 0 bases, J lost 2 bases, and 16 bases lay in between. To make TCR beta libraries, researchers used iRepertoire HTBI primers and Arm-PCR of CDR3 regions. TCRdb re-analysed the multiplex PCR reads in MiXCR, keeping a single row per CDR3 protein. The sample includes almost 350,000 distinct CDR3 sequences, roughly a fifth of them seen just once. The sample belongs to a study of regulatory T cells in long-lasting Graves disease. Time point here: persistent/refractory GD, antithyroid drugs over 5 years with positive TRAb. RNA isolated from PBMCs was used to make the TCR library.

The source is a female donor with Graves disease. The rearrangement joins TRBV5-6 to TRBJ2-3, with D hard to call. This specimen was peripheral blood mononuclear cells (PBMCs), taken when the disease was refractory, from a patient treated with antithyroid drugs. CDR3 residues: CASSLALRAGVTDTQYF. CDR3 DNA sequence: TGTGCCAGCAGCTTGGCCTTAAGAGCAGGCGTCACAGATACGCAGTATTTT.